This TCR beta chain was sequenced during a study of T cell clonality in common variable immunodeficiency. Study results and limitations: CVID subjects showed higher TCRbeta clonality than healthy controls. Fewer deletions and N-nucleotide insertions were reportedly seen in common variable immunodeficiency TCR beta sequences.

This clone was counted at least ten times. Its matching antigen is unknown. From the germline J gene comes the end of the CDR3, since the read stops 3 residues before it. CDR3 length: 15 residues. Germline CDR1 is PRHDT and CDR2 is FYEKMQ (reference sequence). Germline trimming cut 6 bases from V and 0 bases from J; bases unmatched to any gene: 4. CVID and control samples used equivalent genomic DNA input. Data came from immunoSEQ multiplex PCR; TCRdb stores just in-frame clones and leaves some out. This sample carries 15,000 to 20,000 clones, none of them present only once. Reduced serum IgG, IgA and/or IgM plus specific antibody deficiency defined CVID. Replacement immunoglobulin had been given to every CVID subject for at least one year.

The chain employs TRBV13 and TRBJ2-1; TRBD1 agrees at 8 bases. The sequencing sample was made of peripheral blood mononuclear cells. The receptor's source is a human donor with common variable immunodeficiency. CDR3 bases read: TGTGCCAGCAGAGGAGGACAGGGCTCCTACAATGAG. It specifies CASRGGQGSYNE. The whole CDR3 protein reads CASRGGQGSYNEQFF.